These T cell receptor beta chains were read from a single sample in a study of cytomegalovirus exposure and HLA in healthy donors. Clones were read by immunoSEQ multiplex PCR, and TCRdb kept only the in-frame ones, dropping some. The repertoire holds about 150,000 clones, with 65% to 85% as singletons. The material sequenced was PBMCs. These receptor sequences come from a young man in good health and CMV-seronegative. Each CDR3 is given with its conserved first and last residue. A D gene is named only where the DNA matches it firmly. Some rows mark clone size as missing; the rest say once, few, many or name a class of expanded clone.

j_call v_call clone_size d_call cdr3_nt cdr3_aa
TRBJ1-5 TRBV19 . TRBD1 TGTGCCAGTAGCCAGGACAGGGGAAGCAATCAGCCCCAGCATTTT CASSQDRGSNQPQHF
TRBJ2-2 TRBV29-1 . . TGCAGCGTCGGCCTCAGGGCGAGCACCGGGGAGCTGTTTTTT CSVGLRASTGELFF
TRBJ2-7 TRBV7-5 . . TGTGCCAGAAGCTTACGGACACCAGCCCTATACGAGCAGTACTTC CARSLRTPALYEQYF
TRBJ2-4 TRBV5-4 . . TGTGCCAGCAGCTTGGGGGGCGGCGAGGACAGTCAGTACTTC CASSLGGGEDSQYF
TRBJ1-1 TRBV5-1 . . TGCGCCAGCAGCTTTGACAGCATGAACACTGAAGCTTTCTTT CASSFDSMNTEAFF
TRBJ1-1 TRBV7-9 . TRBD1 TGTGCCAGCAGACCTAGAACTCCGGGACAGGGCGAGAACACTGAAGCTTTCTTT CASRPRTPGQGENTEAFF
TRBJ2-1 TRBV5-1 . . TGCGCCAGCAGCTCAGCAGGGGGGCGGGGGGACTACAATGAGCAGTTCTTC CASSSAGGRGDYNEQFF
TRBJ2-2 TRBV19 few . TGTGCCAGTAGCATTCCGGGACACTCCTTCGGGGAGCTGTTTTTT CASSIPGHSFGELFF
TRBJ1-1 TRBV10-3 . TRBD1 TGTGCCATCAGTGAATCCGGACAGGGGTTCACTGAAGCTTTCTTT CAISESGQGFTEAFF
TRBJ1-4 TRBV5-1 . . TGCGCCAGCAGCTTGCAGACAGGCGACCTTGAAAAACTGTTTTTT CASSLQTGDLEKLFF
TRBJ2-2 TRBV5-4 . . TGTGCCAGCCTAGGGGACACCGGGGAGCTGTTTTTT CASLGDTGELFF
TRBJ1-1 TRBV19 few TRBD1 TGTGCCAGTAGTGTACAGGGGGCTCCGACTGAAGCTTTCTTT CASSVQGAPTEAFF
TRBJ1-4 TRBV5-1 . TRBD1 TGCGCCAGCAGCCCTGAACAGGGGATCGAAAAACTGTTTTTT CASSPEQGIEKLFF
TRBJ1-4 TRBV27 . TRBD1 TGTGCCAGCAGTTGGACAGGGGGGACTGAAAAACTGTTTTTT CASSWTGGTEKLFF
TRBJ2-5 TRBV5-1 few TRBD2 TGCGCCAGCAGCCCCAACGGGGGGGGCTGGGAGACCCAGTACTTC CASSPNGGGWETQYF
TRBJ2-6 TRBV4-1 . . TGCGCCAGCAGCCCACAGGGTACTGGGGCCAACGGCCTGACTTTC CASSPQGTGANGLTF
TRBJ1-2 TRBV11-3 . . TGTGCCAGCAGCTCCGGGGGGGTAGGCTACACCTTC CASSSGGVGYTF
TRBJ1-2 TRBV4-3 once TRBD1 TGCGCCAGCAGCCAAGGGGGAAAAAATAGGGACAGAGGCTTAACGAATGGCTACACCTTC CASSQGGKNRDRGLTNGYTF
TRBJ2-5 TRBV18 . . TGTGCCAGCTCACTTAGCGCGGGGCAGGAGACCCAGTACTTC CASSLSAGQETQYF
TRBJ2-3 TRBV20-1 . . TGCAGTGCCCCCTCGACAGATACGCAGTATTTT CSAPSTDTQYF
TRBJ2-3 TRBV7-2 few . TGTGCCAGCAGCTTAGCGTCAGGGCTGTCTAGCACAGATACGCAGTATTTT CASSLASGLSSTDTQYF
TRBJ2-7 TRBV5-4 . . TGTGCCAGCAGCCACGTCGGACAGTACGAGCAGTACTTC CASSHVGQYEQYF
TRBJ1-1 TRBV6-5 . . TGTGCCAGCATGTACAACATGAACACTGAAGCTTTCTTT CASMYNMNTEAFF
TRBJ1-1 TRBV9 . . TGTGCCAGCAGCGTAGGCCAGTCCACTGAAGCTTTCTTT CASSVGQSTEAFF
TRBJ1-6 TRBV19 . TRBD1 TGTGCCAGTAGCAGATCCGGGACAGCGTGGTCACCCCTCCACTTT CASSRSGTAWSPLHF
TRBJ1-6 TRBV25-1 . TRBD1 TGTGCCAGCAGTGAAATCGGGACAGGGGTTTCACCCCTCCACTTT CASSEIGTGVSPLHF
TRBJ1-4 TRBV6-1 . TRBD1 TGTGCCAGCAGTGAAGGCTTGCAGGGGGCAGGGGCACTGTTTTTT CASSEGLQGAGALFF
TRBJ2-5 TRBV6-1 . TRBD1 TGTGCCAGCAGCCCTGGACAGGGTGCATGGGAGACCCAGTACTTC CASSPGQGAWETQYF
TRBJ2-2 TRBV5-1 . TRBD1 TGCGCCAGCAGCCCGGGACAGGGGGTGAACACCGGGGAGCTGTTTTTT CASSPGQGVNTGELFF
TRBJ2-1 TRBV25-1 . TRBD2 TGTGCCAGCAGTGAACCAGCGGGGGAGACCAACAATGAGCAGTTCTTC CASSEPAGETNNEQFF
TRBJ1-2 TRBV5-6 few TRBD1 TGTGCCAGCAGCCGGGACAGAGCCCTTTTCTATGGCTACACCTTC CASSRDRALFYGYTF
TRBJ1-6 TRBV7-9 . . TGTGCCAGCAGCTTAGAAGCGGGCCAGGGCATCCACTTT CASSLEAGQGIHF
TRBJ2-3 TRBV5-1 . . TGCGCCAGCAGCTTCATGGATACGCAGTATTTT CASSFMDTQYF
TRBJ2-1 TRBV14 . . TGTGCCAGCAGCCATGGTTGGGGGGGCCATTATGAGCAGTTCTTC CASSHGWGGHYEQFF
TRBJ2-1 TRBV5-4 . . TGTGCCAGCAGCCCGCCGGGGGAGAGGTCCTACAATGAGCAGTTCTTC CASSPPGERSYNEQFF
TRBJ2-1 TRBV11-2 . . TGTGCCAGCAGACTGGGGGCCACGTCTTACAATGAGCAGTTCTTC CASRLGATSYNEQFF
TRBJ1-1 TRBV27 . TRBD1 TGTGCCAGCAGTCTCCACAGGGGGCCTGAAGCTTTCTTT CASSLHRGPEAFF
TRBJ1-1 TRBV28 . . TGTGCCAGCAGTTTGGCAGTTTCAGGCACTGAAGCTTTCTTT CASSLAVSGTEAFF
TRBJ1-2 TRBV9 . . TGTGCCAGCAGCGGCGGGGGGCCCCGCTCTAACTATGGCTACACCTTC CASSGGGPRSNYGYTF
TRBJ2-7 TRBV6-5 once TRBD1 TGTGCCAGCAGTTACTCTTGGGACAGGGGCCACGAGCAGTACTTC CASSYSWDRGHEQYF
TRBJ2-5 TRBV7-9 . . TGTGCCAGCAGCTTAGAGGGAGGAGAGACCCAGTACTTC CASSLEGGETQYF
TRBJ2-7 TRBV4-2 . . TGTGCCAGCAGCCAGAACAGGGCCTCCTACGAGCAGTACTTC CASSQNRASYEQYF
TRBJ1-2 TRBV6-5 . TRBD1 TGTGCCAGCAGTTACTTGACAGGGGGGGCTTCATATGGCTACACCTTC CASSYLTGGASYGYTF
TRBJ2-1 TRBV11-3 . TRBD2 TGTGCCAGCAGTCGGGAGGGTTTTGAGCAGTTCTTC CASSREGFEQFF
TRBJ2-3 TRBV6-6 . . TGTGCCAGCAGCACTACAGGGACGCGGGCAGATACGCAGTATTTT CASSTTGTRADTQYF
TRBJ1-6 TRBV11-2 few . TGTGCCAGCAGCCTAGAGGCGGGACGGCCTAATTCACCCCTCCACTTT CASSLEAGRPNSPLHF
TRBJ2-7 TRBV5-1 . . TGCGCCAGCAGCCCAAAGCTTATTCACTACGAGCAGTACTTC CASSPKLIHYEQYF
TRBJ1-2 TRBV5-1 . TRBD1 TGCGCCAGCAGCTTGGGGGACAGGAACTATGGCTACACCTTC CASSLGDRNYGYTF
TRBJ2-5 TRBV5-1 few . TGCGCCAGCAGGGCGGCTAGCCAAGAGACCCAGTACTTC CASRAASQETQYF
TRBJ1-2 TRBV29-1 . TRBD1 TGCAGCGTTGCCCAGGGGGCCTCGAACTATGGCTACACCTTC CSVAQGASNYGYTF